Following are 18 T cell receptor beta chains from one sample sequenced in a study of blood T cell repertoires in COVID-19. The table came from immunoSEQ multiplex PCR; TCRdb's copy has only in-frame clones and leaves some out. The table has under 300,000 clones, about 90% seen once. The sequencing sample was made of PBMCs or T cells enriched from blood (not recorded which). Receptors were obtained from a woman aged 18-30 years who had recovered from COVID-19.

Written as DNA, the CDR3 is TGTGCCAGCAGTGGGGAGGGCGAAGCTTTCTTT. This sequence encodes CASSGEGEAFF. The chain carries TRBV12-3 or TRBV12-4 and TRBJ1-1; no definite D call. Trimming removed 5 bases from V and 8 bases from J, with 9 bases in between. The CDR3 is 11 residues long.

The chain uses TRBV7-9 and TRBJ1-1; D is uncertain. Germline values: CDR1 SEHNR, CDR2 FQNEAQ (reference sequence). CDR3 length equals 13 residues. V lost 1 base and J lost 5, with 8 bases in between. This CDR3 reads CASSLVAQTEAFF. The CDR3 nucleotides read TGTGCCAGCAGCTTAGTCGCGCAAACTGAAGCTTTCTTT. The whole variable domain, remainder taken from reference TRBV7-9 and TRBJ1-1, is DTGVSQNPRHKITKRGQNVTFRCDPISEHNRLYWYRQTLGQGPEFLTYFQNEAQLEKSRLLSDRFSAERPKGSFSTLEIQRTEQGDSAMYLCASSLVAQTEAFFGQGTRLTVV.

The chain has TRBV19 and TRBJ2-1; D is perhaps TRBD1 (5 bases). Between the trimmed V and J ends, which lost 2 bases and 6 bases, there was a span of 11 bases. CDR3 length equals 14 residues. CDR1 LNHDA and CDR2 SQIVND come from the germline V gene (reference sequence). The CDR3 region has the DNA TGTGCCAGTAGTATAAGGGGTTGGGGCAATGAGCAGTTCTTC. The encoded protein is CASSIRGWGNEQFF.

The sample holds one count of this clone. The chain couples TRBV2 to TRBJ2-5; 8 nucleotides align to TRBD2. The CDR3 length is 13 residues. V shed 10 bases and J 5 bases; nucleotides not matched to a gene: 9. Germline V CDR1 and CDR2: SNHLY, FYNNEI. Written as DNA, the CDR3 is TGTGCCACCCAAACGGGGGGGCGGGAGACCCAGTACTTC. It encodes CATQTGGRETQYF.

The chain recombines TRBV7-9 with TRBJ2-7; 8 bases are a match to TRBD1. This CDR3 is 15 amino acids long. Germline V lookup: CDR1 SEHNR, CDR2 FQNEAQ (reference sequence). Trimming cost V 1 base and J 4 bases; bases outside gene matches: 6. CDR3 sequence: CASSLVAGQVYEQYF. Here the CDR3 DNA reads TGTGCCAGCAGCTTAGTGGCGGGACAGGTATACGAGCAGTACTTC.

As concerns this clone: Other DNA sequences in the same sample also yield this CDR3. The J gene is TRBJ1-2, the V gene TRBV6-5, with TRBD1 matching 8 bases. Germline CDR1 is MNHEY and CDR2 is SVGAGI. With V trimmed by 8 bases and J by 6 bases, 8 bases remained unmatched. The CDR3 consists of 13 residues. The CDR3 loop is CASSRDRGNGYTF. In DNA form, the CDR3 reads TGTGCCAGCTCCCGAGACAGGGGAAATGGCTACACCTTC.

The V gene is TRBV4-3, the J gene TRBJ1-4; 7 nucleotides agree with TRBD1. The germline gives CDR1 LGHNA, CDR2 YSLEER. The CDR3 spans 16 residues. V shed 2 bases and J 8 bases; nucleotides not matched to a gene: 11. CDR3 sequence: CASSQHSDRVSEKLFF. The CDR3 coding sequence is TGCGCCAGCAGCCAACACTCCGACAGGGTTAGCGAAAAACTGTTTTTT.

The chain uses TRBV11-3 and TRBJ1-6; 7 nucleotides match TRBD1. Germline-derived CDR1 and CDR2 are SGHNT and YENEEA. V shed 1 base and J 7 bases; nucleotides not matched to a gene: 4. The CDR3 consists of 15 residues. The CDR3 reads CASSLVGQVNSPLHF. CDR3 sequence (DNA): TGTGCCAGCAGCTTAGTTGGACAGGTCAATTCACCCCTCCACTTT. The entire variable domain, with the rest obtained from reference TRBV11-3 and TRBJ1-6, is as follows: EAGVVQSPRYKIIEKKQPVAFWCNPISGHNTLYWYLQNLGQGPELLIRYENEEAVDDSQLPKDRFSAERLKGVDSTLKIQPAELGDSAVYLCASSLVGQVNSPLHFGNGTRLTVT.

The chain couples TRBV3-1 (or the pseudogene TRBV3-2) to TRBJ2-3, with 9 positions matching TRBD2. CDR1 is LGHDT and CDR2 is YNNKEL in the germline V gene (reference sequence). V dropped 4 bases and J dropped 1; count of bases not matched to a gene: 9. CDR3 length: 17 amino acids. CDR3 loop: CASSRAGGSLGTDTQYF. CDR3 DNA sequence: TGTGCCAGCAGCCGAGCGGGGGGATCCTTGGGCACAGATACGCAGTATTTT.

The CDR3 bases are TGTGCCATCAGTGAGGCCGATGGAGTGTCACCCCTCCACTTT. It is translated as CAISEADGVSPLHF. V gene TRBV10-3 combines with J gene TRBJ1-6; D gene unclear. V was clipped by 2 bases and J by 10 bases, with 12 bases between them. The CDR3 is 14 residues long. Germline assignment: CDR1 ENHRY and CDR2 SYGVKD.

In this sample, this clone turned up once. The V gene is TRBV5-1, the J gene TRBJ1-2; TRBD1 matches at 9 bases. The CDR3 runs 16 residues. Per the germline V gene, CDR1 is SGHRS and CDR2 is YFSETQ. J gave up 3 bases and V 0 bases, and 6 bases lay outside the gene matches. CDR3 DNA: TGCGCCAGCAGCTTGGATACAGGGGGCATGTACTATGGCTACACCTTC. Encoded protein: CASSLDTGGMYYGYTF. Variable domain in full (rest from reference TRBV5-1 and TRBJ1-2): KAGVTQTPRYLIKTRGQQVTLSCSPISGHRSVSWYQQTPGQGLQFLFEYFSETQRNKGNFPGRFSGRQFSNSRSEMNVSTLELGDSALYLCASSLDTGGMYYGYTFGSGTRLTVV.

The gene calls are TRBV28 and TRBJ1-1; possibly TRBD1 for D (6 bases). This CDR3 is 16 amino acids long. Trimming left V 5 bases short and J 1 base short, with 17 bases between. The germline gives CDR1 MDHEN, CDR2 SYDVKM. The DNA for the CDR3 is TGTGCCAGCAGTGACCCGATGGGGGCGGGGAACACTGAAGCTTTCTTT. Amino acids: CASSDPMGAGNTEAFF.

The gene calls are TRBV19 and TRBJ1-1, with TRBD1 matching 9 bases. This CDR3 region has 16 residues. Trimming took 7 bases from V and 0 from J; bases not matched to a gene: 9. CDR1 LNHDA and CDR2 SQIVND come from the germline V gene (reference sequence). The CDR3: CASILFTGGVNTEAFF. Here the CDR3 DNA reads TGTGCCAGTATTCTCTTTACAGGGGGCGTGAACACTGAAGCTTTCTTT.

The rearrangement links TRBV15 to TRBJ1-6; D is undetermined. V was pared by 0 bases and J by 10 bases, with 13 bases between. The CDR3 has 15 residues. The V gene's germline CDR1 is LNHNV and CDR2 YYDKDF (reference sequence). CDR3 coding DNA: TGTGCCACCAGCAGAGATAGGAGGGCTCAATCACCCCTCCACTTT. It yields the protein CATSRDRRAQSPLHF.

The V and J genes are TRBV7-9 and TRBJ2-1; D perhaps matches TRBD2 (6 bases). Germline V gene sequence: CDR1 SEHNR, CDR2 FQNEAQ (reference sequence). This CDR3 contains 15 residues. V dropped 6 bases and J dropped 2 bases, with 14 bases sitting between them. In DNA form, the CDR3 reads TGTGCCAGCAGTCGTAGACTAGAACCCTACAATGAGCAGTTCTTC. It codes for CASSRRLEPYNEQFF.

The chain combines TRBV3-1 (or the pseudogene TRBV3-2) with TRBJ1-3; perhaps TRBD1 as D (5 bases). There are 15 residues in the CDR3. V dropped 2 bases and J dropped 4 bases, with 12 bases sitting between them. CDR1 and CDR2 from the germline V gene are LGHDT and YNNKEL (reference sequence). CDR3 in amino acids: CASSQRTIAGNTIYF. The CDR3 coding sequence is TGTGCCAGCAGCCAACGGACAATTGCCGGAAACACCATATATTTT.

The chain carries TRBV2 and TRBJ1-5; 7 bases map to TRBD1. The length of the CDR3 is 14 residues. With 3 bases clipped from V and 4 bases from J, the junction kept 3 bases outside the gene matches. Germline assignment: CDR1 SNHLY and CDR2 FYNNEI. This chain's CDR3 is CASSDRGWNQPQHF. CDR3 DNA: TGTGCCAGCAGTGACAGGGGGTGGAATCAGCCCCAGCATTTT.

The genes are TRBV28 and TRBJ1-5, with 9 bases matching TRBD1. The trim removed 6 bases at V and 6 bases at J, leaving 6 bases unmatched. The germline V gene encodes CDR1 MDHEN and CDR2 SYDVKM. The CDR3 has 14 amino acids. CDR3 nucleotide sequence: TGTGCCAGCAGCCAGGGACAGGGACTTCAGCCCCAGCATTTT. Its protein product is CASSQGQGLQPQHF.